The TCR beta chain described here comes from a study of shared clonotypes between healthy human individuals. The CDR3 is 17 amino acids. The germline gives CDR1 MGHRA, CDR2 YSYEKL. The germline V and J ends were trimmed by 0 bases and 5 bases, with 17 bases remaining between them. The authors ran the assay at deep level. Repertoires were generated with immunoSEQ multiplex PCR, while TCRdb's copy carries only in-frame clones and drops some. The top ten clones hold roughly 0.14% of a sample with about 2.4 million clones, more than 90% of them seen once. Study-level points and caveats: The generation probabilities recorded for non-shared clonotypes fell below those of clonotypes shared by all four donors. Naive CD4 clonotype sharing across several donors was approximately 5%.

As regards this clone: Its cognate antigen is unknown.

The sample consisted of naive CD4+ T cells sorted from blood. Indicated subset: CD45RA+ positively selected. The sequence was obtained from a man aged 18 to 29 in good health. The chain uses TRBV4-1 and TRBJ2-1; the D is unclear. The CDR3 here is CASSQDRSGSLNNEQFF. CDR3 in DNA: TGCGCCAGCAGCCAAGACAGATCGGGTTCCCTAAACAATGAGCAGTTCTTC.